The present T cell receptor (beta chain) was sequenced within a study of T-cell reconstitution after alpha-beta-depleted transplantation in children. CDR3 size: 17 residues. Germline CDR1 is LGHNA and CDR2 is YSLEER. Unmatched junction bases numbered 9, after V lost 1 base and J lost 5 bases. This clonotype showed up many times. The antigen remains undetermined. Study-level points and caveats: Surviving recipient T cells and thymic progenitors accounted for the high day-60 TCRbeta diversity observed in some patients. T-cell counts and diversity at one year following transplant were attributed mainly to newly produced T cells. About two months after transplant, alpha-beta T cells reportedly came from several hundred expanded graft clones.

A library of TCRbeta sequences, prepared with unique molecular identifiers, was generated. MiXCR was run by TCRdb on the PCR reads, yielding one entry per CDR3 protein. The data show 300,000 to 400,000 distinct CDR3 sequences, with under 20% seen just once and roughly 40% held by the top ten. The clonotype comes from a male patient between 2 and 15 years old who had a stem cell transplant for acute lymphoblastic leukemia, so the T cells may come from the graft donor. The starting material was PBMCs, mostly from graft donor cells, obtained 360 days after TCRalphabeta/CD19-depleted stem cell transplant. The chain uses TRBV4-3 and TRBJ2-5; the match to TRBD1 covers 11 bases. In DNA, the CDR3 is TGCGCCAGCAGCCAAGGGGGACAGGGGGGAAGCTGGGAGACCCAGTACTTC. It is translated as CASSQGGQGGSWETQYF.